The T cell receptor (beta chain) described here comes from a study of blood T cell repertoires in COVID-19. Study details: From the United States, Italy and Spain came samples of acute and convalescent COVID-19. In each case, the material was cDNA or gDNA derived from T cells, B-cell-depleted T cells, or PBMCs.

This CDR3 has 11 residues. V lost 10 bases and J 6 bases, leaving 12 bases between the germline ends. The germline V gene has CDR1 MNHEY and CDR2 SVGAGI. Per the original data handling: From reference gene primer amplification, estimates of nucleated cell counts were derived. Data came from immunoSEQ multiplex PCR; TCRdb stores just in-frame clones and leaves some out. V and J calls and clone size follow that table, whereas D and trimming were derived from the DNA. Of over 85,000 clones in the sample, around nine tenths are singletons; the top ten hold approximately 15%. The source of this sequence is a human donor in a cohort sampled during active COVID-19. V and J are TRBV6-5 and TRBJ1-1; perhaps TRBD1 as D (6 bases). Sequencing used peripheral blood. The CDR3 nucleotides read TGTGCCACCGTGCGGGGGCCTGAAGCTTTCTTT. Its protein product is CATVRGPEAFF.